This T cell receptor beta chain is drawn from a study of T cell repertoires in cytomegalovirus infection. As for the study in general: Through public TCR beta signatures, both CMV infection and matching HLA type were indicated. General study points: Cumulative frequency (of public TCR beta family members) identified carriers of CMV plus the relevant HLA. Clonotype analysis showed dominance of the ex vivo response by HLA-C-restricted CMV-specific TCR beta clonotypes.

The table lists this clonotype with a few counts. Its antigen remains unidentified. TCRdb re-analysed the reads in MiXCR, keeping a single row per CDR3 protein. This table has under 250,000 distinct CDR3 sequences, 12% appearing once. The CDR3 length is 15 residues. The germline V gene encodes CDR1 SGHTA and CDR2 FQGTGA. The V end was cut by 5 bases, the J end by 8 bases, with 19 bases between. This sequence was found in a human donor in good health (CMV status not recorded). Some clones in this sample may be carry-over from other donors' samples. The sample comprised PBMCs. The chain has TRBV7-3 and TRBJ2-1; perhaps TRBD2 as D (7 bases). In DNA, the CDR3 is TGTGCCAGCAGCGAAGACGGGGGGCAGGGGTATGAGCAGTTCTTC. It is translated as CASSEDGGQGYEQFF.